What follows are 21 T cell receptor beta chains derived from one specimen sequenced in a study of blood T cell repertoires in COVID-19. This table comes from immunoSEQ multiplex PCR, and its TCRdb copy is limited to in-frame clones, with some not included. The sample holds about 280,000 clones, under 90% seen once. The source material was peripheral blood. Receptor source: a woman younger than 45 with COVID-19, enrolled during active disease.

The sample holds one count of this clone. The chain uses TRBV3-1 (or the pseudogene TRBV3-2) and TRBJ2-3; weak D call: TRBD2 (7 bases). CDR1 LGHDT and CDR2 YNNKEL come from the germline V gene (reference sequence). The CDR3 loop spans 18 amino acids. V lost 0 bases and J 2 bases, leaving 18 bases between the germline ends. The DNA of the CDR3 is TGTGCCAGCAGCCAAGATAGATTGTCGGGGGGCACCACAGATACGCAGTATTTT. Protein: CASSQDRLSGGTTDTQYF.

The chain's CDR3 is CASSESDRPNTEAFF. CDR3 nucleotides: TGCGCCAGCAGTGAGTCGGACAGACCTAACACTGAAGCTTTCTTT. The chain joins TRBV10-1 to TRBJ1-1; maybe TRBD1 (6 bases). Trimming removed 0 bases at V and 2 bases at J, with 10 bases between. There are 15 residues in the CDR3. The germline V gene has CDR1 WNHNN and CDR2 SYGVQD (reference sequence).

V gene TRBV18 combines with J gene TRBJ1-1; no definite D call. With 2 bases removed from V and 2 bases from J, the gap between germline ends came to 6 bases. CDR3 length equals 13 residues. The germline V gene has CDR1 KGHSH and CDR2 LQKENI. DNA of the CDR3: TGTGCCAGCTCACCAGCTATCAACACTGAAGCTTTCTTT. This sequence encodes CASSPAINTEAFF.

V gene TRBV5-1 combines with J gene TRBJ2-1; D ambiguous. Per the germline V gene, CDR1 is SGHRS and CDR2 is YFSETQ. This CDR3 contains 13 residues. Trimming stripped 0 bases from V and 3 bases from J, with 4 bases between. CDR3 sequence: CASSLVSYNEQFF. CDR3 nucleotides: TGCGCCAGCAGCTTGGTGAGCTACAATGAGCAGTTCTTC.

The V call is TRBV7-9, the J call TRBJ2-1, with 9 bases fitting TRBD1. The CDR3 sequence is 16 residues long. The junction had 7 bases not matched to a gene; V was cut back by 5 bases and J by 2 bases. The germline gives CDR1 SEHNR, CDR2 FQNEAQ (reference sequence). The CDR3 loop reads CASSPRGQGTYNEQFF. CDR3 DNA: TGTGCCAGCAGCCCGAGGGGACAGGGCACCTACAATGAGCAGTTCTTC.

The chain recombines TRBV5-1 with TRBJ1-4; possible D gene TRBD1, 5 bases. CDR1 is SGHRS, CDR2 YFSETQ, per germline. Trimming removed 0 bases at V and 1 base at J, with 7 bases between. The CDR3 has 15 amino acids. Written as DNA, the CDR3 is TGCGCCAGCAGCTTGGGTAGGGGAACTAATGAAAAACTGTTTTTT. Its translation is CASSLGRGTNEKLFF. The variable domain in full, with the rest retrieved from reference TRBV5-1 and TRBJ1-4, is KAGVTQTPRYLIKTRGQQVTLSCSPISGHRSVSWYQQTPGQGLQFLFEYFSETQRNKGNFPGRFSGRQFSNSRSEMNVSTLELGDSALYLCASSLGRGTNEKLFFGSGTQLSVL.

The genes are TRBV7-9 and TRBJ1-5; D unresolved. The V end lost 5 bases, the J end lost 2 bases, and 10 bases lay between the germline ends. The CDR3 contains 14 residues. The germline V gene encodes CDR1 SEHNR and CDR2 FQNEAQ (reference sequence). The CDR3 region is CASSRDGGNQPQHF. DNA of the CDR3: TGTGCCAGCAGCCGAGACGGGGGCAATCAGCCCCAGCATTTT.

The chain carries TRBV12-3 or TRBV12-4 and TRBJ1-2; no firm D call. The CDR3 is 13 amino acids. V shed 1 base and J shed 7 bases, with 10 bases lying between them. CDR3 DNA sequence: TGTGCCAGCAGTTTAGGAGGTCTGGGTGGCTACACCTTC. It translates to CASSLGGLGGYTF.

The CDR3 DNA follows: TGTGCCAGTATCCCCTGGGAGGACAGGGGGCGGTCCACTGAAGCTTTCTTT. Its translation: CASIPWEDRGRSTEAFF. V and J are TRBV19 and TRBJ1-1, with 11 bases identical to TRBD1. Germline V gene data show CDR1 as LNHDA and CDR2 as SQIVND (reference sequence). Unmatched junction bases numbered 14, after V lost 7 bases and J lost 4 bases. The CDR3 sequence is 17 residues long.

The chain carries TRBV24-1 and TRBJ2-1, with TRBD2 matching over 9 bases. This CDR3 region has 17 residues. After removal of 3 bases from V and 7 bases from J, the junction contained 12 bases not matched to a gene. Germline lookup yields CDR1 KGHDR and CDR2 SFDVKD. The CDR3 loop is CATSDPVAGATGNEQFF. The DNA of the CDR3 is TGTGCCACCAGTGATCCCGTAGCGGGGGCCACCGGAAATGAGCAGTTCTTC.

The chain employs TRBV3-1 (or the pseudogene TRBV3-2) and TRBJ2-5; D is perhaps TRBD2 (6 bases). From germline, CDR1 is LGHDT and CDR2 YNNKEL (reference sequence). Trimming cost V 4 bases and J 5 bases, with 11 bases left between them. The CDR3 is 13 amino acids. The CDR3 sequence is CASSLRGLETQYF. CDR3 nucleotides: TGTGCCAGCAGCCTGAGGGGACTGGAGACCCAGTACTTC.

The rearrangement links TRBV5-8 to TRBJ1-2, with a tentative D call TRBD1 (6 bases). Germline V gene sequence: CDR1 SGHTS, CDR2 YDEGEE. The CDR3 length is 13 residues. V lost 4 bases and J 8 bases, leaving 15 bases between the germline ends. The CDR3 protein is CASSPGHMGGYTF. The CDR3 DNA reads as TGTGCCAGCAGCCCGGGACACATGGGAGGCTACACCTTC.

The chain carries TRBV3-1 (or the pseudogene TRBV3-2) and TRBJ1-4, with TRBD1 matching 7 bases. The germline V gene encodes CDR1 LGHDT and CDR2 YNNKEL (reference sequence). The V segment lost 5 bases and the J segment 8 bases; nucleotides outside the gene matches: 11. CDR3 length: 15 amino acids. The CDR3 bases are TGTGCCAGCAGCTTCTTGCGGGCAGGGGGGGAAAAACTGTTTTTT. Translating gives CASSFLRAGGEKLFF.

The CDR3 loop is CATESGQGTAEQYF. The CDR3 nucleotides are TGTGCCACCGAGTCGGGACAGGGAACAGCCGAGCAGTACTTC. V and J are TRBV27 and TRBJ2-7, with 9 bases that match TRBD1. CDR1 is MNHEY, CDR2 SMNVEV, per germline (reference sequence). The CDR3 consists of 14 residues. V lost 10 bases to trimming and J lost 6 bases; unmatched junction nucleotides: 13.

The rearrangement joins TRBV29-1 to TRBJ2-7; maybe TRBD2 (6 bases). This CDR3 is built from 14 residues. Germline CDR1 and CDR2: SQVTM and ANQGSEA. Trimming stripped 6 bases from V and 5 bases from J, with 20 bases between. CDR3 protein: CSVKPGLSPDEQYF. The CDR3 coding sequence is TGCAGCGTCAAACCGGGACTGTCTCCAGACGAGCAGTACTTC.

The chain has TRBV7-8 and TRBJ2-7; maybe TRBD2 (6 bases). Germline values: CDR1 SGHVS, CDR2 FQNEAQ. V gave up 0 bases and J gave up 3 bases, with 9 bases separating them. CDR3 length: 14 residues. CDR3 nucleotide sequence: TGTGCCAGCAGCTTAGCGGGGGGTTACTACGAGCAGTACTTC. This translates into CASSLAGGYYEQYF.

V usage is TRBV7-9 and J usage is TRBJ1-5; 7 bases are a match to TRBD1. This CDR3 comprises 15 residues. Germline lookup yields CDR1 SEHNR and CDR2 FQNEAQ (reference sequence). V gave up 0 bases and J gave up 3 bases; unmatched junction bases: 2. CDR3 bases: TGTGCCAGCAGCTTAGCAGGGGGCGACAATCAGCCCCAGCATTTT. It codes for CASSLAGGDNQPQHF.

V is TRBV5-5 and J is TRBJ1-2, with D possibly TRBD1 on 6 matching bases. Germline CDR1 and CDR2: SGHKS and YYEKEE (reference sequence). The CDR3 has 14 amino acids. V lost 0 bases, J lost 8 bases, and 14 bases lay in between. This CDR3 is CASSLAYREGGYTF. The CDR3 DNA reads TGTGCCAGCAGCTTGGCCTACAGGGAGGGGGGCTACACCTTC.

The chain couples TRBV5-1 to TRBJ2-1; 10 nucleotides align to TRBD2. Trimming took 4 bases from V and 0 from J; bases not matched to a gene: 10. Germline V lookup: CDR1 SGHRS, CDR2 YFSETQ. The CDR3 runs to 18 residues. As DNA, the CDR3 is TGCGCCAGCAGCCTCCTGATAGCGGGGGGACGCTCCTACAATGAGCAGTTCTTC. Encoded protein: CASSLLIAGGRSYNEQFF.

The chain couples TRBV30 to TRBJ2-2; D not certain. CDR3 length: 12 amino acids. The V end lost 1 base, the J end lost 6 bases, and 6 bases lay between the germline ends. The germline V gene encodes CDR1 GTSNPN and CDR2 SVGIG (reference sequence). The CDR3: CAWSGSAGELFF. CDR3 nucleotides: TGTGCCTGGAGTGGTTCGGCCGGGGAGCTGTTTTTT.

This chain links TRBV4-2 with TRBJ1-2, with D tentatively TRBD1 (6 bases). The germline V gene has CDR1 LGHNA and CDR2 YNFKEQ. The CDR3 is 14 residues long. Trimming cost V 6 bases and J 4 bases, with 15 bases left between them. For the CDR3, the DNA is TGTGCCAGCAGGACAGTAACAGGGACCTATGGCTACACCTTC. It yields the protein CASRTVTGTYGYTF.